This TCR beta chain originates from a study of blood T cells in healthy people across ages (dated by TCRdb to between 2015 and 2017). As for the study more broadly: In model experiments, roughly one uniquely barcoded TCR beta cDNA molecule per two T cells was captured by template switching. Using deep sequencing normalized with unique cDNA molecular identifiers, the study measured how TCR beta repertoire diversity changes with age. Four age groups were formed from the donors: young (average approximately 17 years), middle-aged (approximately 40), aged (approximately 60) and long-lived (roughly 81). Donors of different ages were randomly distributed across sequencing lanes to avoid experimental bias. Two additional independent replicas of 1 million unique cDNA reads from the same blood draw were analyzed for two donors (one aged 18 to 30 and one aged 80 or older). Beyond this particular receptor, the publication reports: Observed TCR beta diversity correlated strongly with the percentage of naive T cells measured by flow cytometry. Since profiling was done on bulk unsorted PBMCs, naive and antigen-experienced compartments could not be conclusively compared. Donor CMV infection status was unknown, potentially confounding age-related changes in expanded clonotypes. As age increased, observed TCR beta diversity per million T cells dropped in a roughly linear way, and a significant reduction was already evident by age about 40. Total diversity estimates from one million sequenced T cells were considered lower bounds and underestimates. Compared with the aged group, the long-lived group had more naive CD4+ T cells, fewer expanded clones and increased TCR diversity, suggesting age selection.

Libraries were constructed by 5' RACE. The sequencer listed for this sample is Illumina HiSeq 2500. The second PCR ran for roughly 7 to 12 cycles and used a J-beta primer mix along with a sample-barcoded 5' primer. Each TCR beta cDNA molecule received a unique molecular identifier from a template-switch 5' adaptor carrying 12 random nucleotides. At least 2.5 million CDR3-containing paired-end reads were obtained from each sample. All of the RNA was converted into first-strand cDNA using the Mint cDNA synthesis kit, with a TRBC-specific oligonucleotide serving as the primer. After uracil-DNA glycosylase treatment, a first 18-cycle PCR used universal primers M1SS and BC2_uni_R on all cDNA. In the source study's methods: For normalization, 1 million high-quality reads were randomly selected from each sample, with every read carrying a distinct molecular identifier. Instead of being binned into consensus sequences, reads that shared molecular identifiers were thrown out. MiTCR, with a Q25 quality threshold and the strictest error-elimination algorithm, was used for CDR3 identification, clonotype clustering and error correction. A nonparametric unseen species model with Euler transformation was used to estimate lower-bound total TCR beta diversity. TCRdb reprocessing: public reads trimmed at Q25 with fastp, clones called with MiXCR, in-frame beta chains kept. Each record represents a unique CDR3 protein, reported with the most common genes and DNA among its rows. What appears here as the V and J calls and clone size reflects TCRdb's work, not the paper's. This sample is represented by about 970,000 distinct CDR3 sequences; roughly half of them were singletons. Jointly, the top ten make up about a fifth of the sample.

Trimming takes 10 bases off V and 6 bases off J; junction bases not matched to a gene: 20. The CDR3 numbers 16 residues from cysteine through phenylalanine. Of the read, only the CDR3 DNA is kept; its 48 bases are in frame from base 1. The germline V gene gives CDR1 as SGHTA and CDR2 as FQGNSA. This clonotype was found a few times. Its target antigen remains unknown. Qualities for individual bases were not recorded, and no much larger clone is one base off. Systemically healthy Caucasian individuals from Russia, 39 in total and aged about 6 to 100 years, were included as donors. Approximately 11 milliliters of peripheral blood were drawn from each donor into EDTA-treated Vacutainer tubes. Ficoll-Paque density-gradient centrifugation was used to isolate PBMCs, with at least 6 million obtained per sample. Total RNA was extracted from PBMCs with Trizol reagent, with at least 5 micrograms obtained per sample. Naive CD45RAhigh/CD27high T cell percentages were measured by flow cytometry on a PBMC aliquot from every donor.

Sequencing input: blood. The rearranged chain carries TRBV7-2 and TRBJ2-7; TRBD2 agrees with 8 junctional bases. This TCR was recovered from a woman in her fifties or sixties in good health. Read as DNA, the sequence is TGTGCCACCCGAAGAGGGGTAGCGGGACCCAGCAGCGAGCAGTACTTC. This codes for CATRRGVAGPSSEQYF.